This T cell receptor beta chain was sequenced during a study of T-cell memory formation after mild COVID-19. The study, taken as a whole, reports: CD4/CD8 balance held among clones contracting day 15 to 85, and later expanders leaned CD4+. Memory sampled before infection contained some responding clones, suggesting cross-reactive memory joined.

5'RACE primed from the constant segment yielded TCR alpha and TCR beta cDNA libraries bearing sample barcodes and UMIs. TCRdb analysed the 5' RACE reads with MiXCR anew, one entry per CDR3 protein. The table lists approximately 580,000 distinct CDR3 sequences, roughly 21% of them singletons. Comment on this clonotype: What it recognizes is unknown.

Germline assignment: CDR1 SGHAT and CDR2 FQNNGV. CDR3 length: 18 amino acids. The trim removed 5 bases at V and 0 bases at J, leaving 10 bases unmatched. Sequencing was carried out using PBMCs or a T cell subset sorted from them (not recorded which). This TCR derives from an adult woman who had mild COVID-19 (a few samples of this study predate the infection). Cell type and time point are not known. This rearrangement joins TRBV11-2 to TRBJ2-5; 12 nucleotides match TRBD2. The CDR3 region is CASSRRLAGAVYQETQYF. The CDR3 DNA sequence: TGTGCCAGCAGCCGAAGACTAGCGGGGGCGGTGTACCAAGAGACCCAGTACTTC.